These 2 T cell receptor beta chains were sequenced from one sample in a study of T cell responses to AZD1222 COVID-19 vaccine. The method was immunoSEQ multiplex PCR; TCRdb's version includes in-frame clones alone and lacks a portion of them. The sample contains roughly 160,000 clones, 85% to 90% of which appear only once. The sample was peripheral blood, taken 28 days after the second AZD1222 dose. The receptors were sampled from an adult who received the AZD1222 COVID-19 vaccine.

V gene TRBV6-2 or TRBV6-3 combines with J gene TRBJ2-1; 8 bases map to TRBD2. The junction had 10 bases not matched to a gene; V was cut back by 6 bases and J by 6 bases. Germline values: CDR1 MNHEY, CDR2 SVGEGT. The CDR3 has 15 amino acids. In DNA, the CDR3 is TGTGCCAGCAGCCTCCAGGGCGGGGGGTCCAATGAGCAGTTCTTC. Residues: CASSLQGGGSNEQFF.

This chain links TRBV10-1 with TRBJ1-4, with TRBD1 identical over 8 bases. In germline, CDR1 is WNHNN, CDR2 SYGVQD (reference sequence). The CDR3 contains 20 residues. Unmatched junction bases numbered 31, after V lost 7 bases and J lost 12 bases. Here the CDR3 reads CASTSKIQRRGRGVGAELFF. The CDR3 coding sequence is TGCGCCAGCACCTCAAAAATACAACGCAGGGGGCGCGGGGTAGGGGCTGAACTGTTTTTT.